This T cell receptor (beta chain) emerged from a study of post-analysis software for immune sequencing data. General study points: Five TRBV segments appeared more often in patients than in controls, and TRBV5-6, TRBV5-1 and TRBV20-1 were among these. Strong co-clustering by F measure linked samples that shared a preparation batch.

Unique molecular identifiers had been added to the TCR beta cDNA libraries. TCRdb re-called the PCR reads through MiXCR, storing one row per CDR3 protein. The sample lists about 540,000 distinct CDR3 sequences, around 31% occurring once. This clonotype was seen a few times. Its antigen is not known. V gave up 8 bases and J gave up 0 bases, with 19 bases separating them. The CDR3 runs 16 residues. Per germline, CDR1 WSHSY and CDR2 SAAADI. This clonotype originated in a girl aged 2-17 years with multiple sclerosis. The chain carries TRBV10-2 and TRBJ1-2; no firm D call. Sequencing was carried out using blood. CDR3 sequence reads: CASSPFPTISNYGYTF. The CDR3 DNA reads TGCGCCAGCTCCCCATTTCCGACTATTTCTAACTATGGCTACACCTTC.